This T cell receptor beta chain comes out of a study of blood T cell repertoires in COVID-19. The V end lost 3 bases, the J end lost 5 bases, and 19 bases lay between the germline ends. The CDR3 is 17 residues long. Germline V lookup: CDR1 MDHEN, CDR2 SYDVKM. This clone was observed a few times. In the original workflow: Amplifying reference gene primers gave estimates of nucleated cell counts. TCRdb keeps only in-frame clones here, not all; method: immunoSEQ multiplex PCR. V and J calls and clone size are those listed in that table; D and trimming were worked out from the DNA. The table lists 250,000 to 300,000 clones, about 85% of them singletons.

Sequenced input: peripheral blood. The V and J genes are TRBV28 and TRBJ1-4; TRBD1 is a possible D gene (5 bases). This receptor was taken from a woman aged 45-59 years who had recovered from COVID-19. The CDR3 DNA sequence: TGTGCCAGCAGTTTGAGGCCCGACAGATACTCCAATGAAAAACTGTTTTTT. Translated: CASSLRPDRYSNEKLFF.